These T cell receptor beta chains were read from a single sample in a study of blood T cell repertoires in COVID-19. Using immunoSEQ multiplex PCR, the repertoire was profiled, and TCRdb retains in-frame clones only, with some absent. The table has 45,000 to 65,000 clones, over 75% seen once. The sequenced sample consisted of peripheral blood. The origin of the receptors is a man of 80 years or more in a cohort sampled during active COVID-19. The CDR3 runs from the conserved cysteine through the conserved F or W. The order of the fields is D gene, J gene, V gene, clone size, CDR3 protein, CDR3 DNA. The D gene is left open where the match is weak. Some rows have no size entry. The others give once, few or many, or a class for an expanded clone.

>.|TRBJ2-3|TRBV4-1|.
CASSQVNLVSTDTQYF
TGCGCCAGCAGCCAAGTGAACTTGGTAAGCACAGATACGCAGTATTTT
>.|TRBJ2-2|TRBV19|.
CASSHHKTGELFF
TGTGCCAGTAGTCATCACAAGACCGGGGAGCTGTTTTTT
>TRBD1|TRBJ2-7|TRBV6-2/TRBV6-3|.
CASSSPGQSNEQYF
TGTGCCAGCAGTTCCCCGGGACAGAGCAACGAGCAGTACTTC
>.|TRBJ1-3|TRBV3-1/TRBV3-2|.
CASSSPQGAGNTIYF
TGTGCCAGCAGCTCGCCACAGGGAGCTGGAAACACCATATATTTT
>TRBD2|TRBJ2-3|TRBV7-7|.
CASSSGLAGADTQYF
TGTGCTAGCAGCTCGGGACTAGCGGGAGCGGATACGCAGTATTTT
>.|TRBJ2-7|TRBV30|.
CAWSVLQGNEQYF
TGTGCCTGGAGTGTTTTACAGGGTAACGAGCAGTACTTC
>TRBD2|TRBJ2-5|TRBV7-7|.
CASSKSGTSRPQETQYF
TGTGCCAGCAGTAAATCCGGGACTAGTCGGCCACAAGAGACCCAGTACTTC
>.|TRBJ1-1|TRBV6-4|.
CASSATGEGTEAFF
TGTGCCAGCAGTGCGACGGGGGAGGGTACTGAAGCTTTCTTT
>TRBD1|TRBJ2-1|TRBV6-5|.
CASSPGQGTSGEQFF
TGTGCCAGCAGTCCGGGACAGGGGACGTCCGGTGAGCAGTTCTTC
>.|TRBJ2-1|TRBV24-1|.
CASGGGQTDEQFF
TGTGCCTCCGGTGGAGGCCAGACCGATGAGCAGTTCTTC
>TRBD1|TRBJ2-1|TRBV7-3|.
CASSLKTGGYEQFF
TGTGCCAGCAGCCTAAAGACAGGGGGATATGAGCAGTTCTTC
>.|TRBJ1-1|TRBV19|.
CASSIGGASTEAFF
TGTGCCAGTAGTATTGGGGGCGCGAGCACTGAAGCTTTCTTT
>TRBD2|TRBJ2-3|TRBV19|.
CASSLRSGDIADTQYF
TGTGCCAGTAGTCTCAGGAGCGGGGATATAGCAGATACGCAGTATTTT
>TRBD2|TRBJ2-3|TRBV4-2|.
CASSPSGEDTQYF
TGTGCCAGCAGCCCTAGCGGGGAGGATACGCAGTATTTT
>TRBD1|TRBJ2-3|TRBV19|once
CASSIGGQGEYTQYF
TGTGCCAGTAGCATAGGTGGGCAGGGGGAGTATACGCAGTATTTT
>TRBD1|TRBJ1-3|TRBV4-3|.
CASSQDTGGSGNTIYF
TGCGCCAGCAGCCAAGACACAGGGGGCTCTGGAAACACCATATATTTT
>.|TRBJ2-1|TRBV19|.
CASSIGLASNEQFF
TGTGCCAGTAGTATAGGTCTAGCGAGCAATGAGCAGTTCTTC
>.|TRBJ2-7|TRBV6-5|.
CASRTKFTTYEQYF
TGTGCCAGCAGAACAAAGTTTACGACCTACGAGCAGTACTTC
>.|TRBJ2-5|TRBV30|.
CAWSGPTGMGETQYF
TGTGCCTGGAGTGGACCGACTGGAATGGGAGAGACCCAGTACTTC
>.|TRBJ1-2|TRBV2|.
CASREGVNYGYTF
TGTGCCAGCAGGGAGGGTGTCAACTATGGCTACACCTTC
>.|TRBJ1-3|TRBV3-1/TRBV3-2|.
CASSQVVGPFGGNTIYF
TGTGCCAGCAGCCAAGTTGTGGGGCCCTTTGGAGGAAACACCATATATTTT
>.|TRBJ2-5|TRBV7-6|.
CASSLWPADSHQETQYF
TGTGCCAGCAGCTTATGGCCAGCTGACAGTCACCAAGAGACCCAGTACTTC
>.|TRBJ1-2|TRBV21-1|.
CASSRGRDRGRRYTF
TGTGCCAGCAGCAGAGGCCGGGACAGGGGGCGCCGCTACACCTTC
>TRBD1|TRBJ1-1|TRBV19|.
CASSIGQGAVNTEAFF
TGTGCCAGTAGTATAGGACAGGGGGCGGTGAACACTGAAGCTTTCTTT
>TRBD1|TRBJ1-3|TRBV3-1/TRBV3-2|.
CASSLGQAGNTIYF
TGTGCCAGCAGCCTGGGACAGGCGGGAAACACCATATATTTT
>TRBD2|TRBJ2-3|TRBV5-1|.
CASSTGRKRGSTDTQYF
TGCGCCAGCAGCACGGGGAGGAAGCGGGGAAGCACAGATACGCAGTATTTT
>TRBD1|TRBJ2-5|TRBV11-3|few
CASSAGQEAGTQYF
TGTGCCAGCAGCGCAGGACAGGAGGCAGGGACCCAGTACTTC
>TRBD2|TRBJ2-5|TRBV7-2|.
CASSSLAGAQETQYF
TGTGCCAGCAGCTCCCTAGCGGGGGCCCAAGAGACCCAGTACTTC
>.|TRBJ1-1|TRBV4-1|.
CASSQVNSQAFF
TGCGCCAGCAGCCAAGTAAATAGTCAAGCTTTCTTT
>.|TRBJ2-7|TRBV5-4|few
CASSLVGGDEQYF
TGTGCCAGCAGCTTGGTCGGCGGCGACGAGCAGTACTTC
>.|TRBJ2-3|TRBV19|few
CATGETGADTQYF
TGTGCCACCGGGGAGACGGGAGCAGATACGCAGTATTTT
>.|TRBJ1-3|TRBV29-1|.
CSVERAGLDTIYF
TGCAGCGTTGAACGGGCAGGGCTAGACACCATATATTTT
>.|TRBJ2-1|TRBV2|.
CASSRKPPGTQSGNEQFF
TGTGCCAGCAGTCGAAAACCCCCCGGGACTCAATCTGGCAATGAGCAGTTCTTC
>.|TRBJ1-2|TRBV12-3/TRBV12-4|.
CASSLRGNYGYTF
TGTGCCAGCAGTTTAAGGGGGAACTATGGCTACACCTTC
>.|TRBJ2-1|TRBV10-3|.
CAISDFGAFSYNEQFF
TGTGCCATCAGTGACTTTGGAGCCTTCTCCTACAATGAGCAGTTCTTC
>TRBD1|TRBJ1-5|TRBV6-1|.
CASSAGTGKVNQPQHF
TGTGCCAGCAGTGCCGGGACAGGGAAGGTCAATCAGCCCCAGCATTTT
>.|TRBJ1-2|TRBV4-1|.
CASSQDWQGYGYTF
TGCGCCAGCAGCCAAGATTGGCAGGGGTATGGCTACACCTTC
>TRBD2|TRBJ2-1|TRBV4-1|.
CASSQRLAGGRGEQFF
TGCGCCAGCAGCCAAAGGCTAGCGGGAGGCCGGGGTGAGCAGTTCTTC
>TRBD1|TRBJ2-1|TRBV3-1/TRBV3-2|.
CASSQGSAGGREQFF
TGTGCCAGCAGCCAAGGTTCGGCAGGGGGACGGGAGCAGTTCTTC
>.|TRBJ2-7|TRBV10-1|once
CASSESGSSYEQYF
TGCGCCAGCAGTGAGTCGGGCAGCTCCTACGAGCAGTACTTC
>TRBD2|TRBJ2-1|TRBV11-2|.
CASSISGSSYNEQFF
TGTGCCAGCAGCATCAGCGGGAGCTCCTACAATGAGCAGTTCTTC
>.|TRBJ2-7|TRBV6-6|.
CASSSGSEQYF
TGTGCCAGCAGCTCGGGGAGCGAGCAGTACTTC
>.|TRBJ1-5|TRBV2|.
CASSDHRDQPQHF
TGTGCCAGCAGTGACCACAGGGATCAGCCCCAGCATTTT
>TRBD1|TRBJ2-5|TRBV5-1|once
CASSNGQGASTETQYF
TGCGCCAGCAGCAACGGACAGGGGGCGTCAACAGAGACCCAGTACTTC
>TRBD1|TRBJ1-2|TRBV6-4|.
CASSATGGGHGYTF
TGTGCCAGCAGCGCAACTGGAGGGGGCCATGGCTACACCTTC
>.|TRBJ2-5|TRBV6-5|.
CASSYLRGGRETQYF
TGTGCCAGCAGTTACCTCAGGGGAGGGAGAGAGACCCAGTACTTC
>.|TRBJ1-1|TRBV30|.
CAWSVMDTRAMNTEAFF
TGTGCCTGGAGTGTTATGGATACGAGGGCTATGAACACTGAAGCTTTCTTT
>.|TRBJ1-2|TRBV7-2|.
CASSLGGASYGYTF
TGTGCCAGCAGCTTAGGGGGCGCAAGCTATGGCTACACCTTC
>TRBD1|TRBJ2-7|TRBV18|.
CASSLTRGRVSYEQYF
TGTGCCAGCTCACTAACGAGGGGGCGCGTTTCCTACGAGCAGTACTTC
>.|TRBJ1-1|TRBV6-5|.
CASTTTGRVEGAFF
TGTGCCAGCACTACAACTGGGAGGGTCGAGGGAGCTTTCTTT
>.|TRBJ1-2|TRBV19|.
CASSPGVRGGYTF
TGTGCCAGTAGTCCCGGGGTCCGGGGTGGCTACACCTTC
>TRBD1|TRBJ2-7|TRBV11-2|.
CASSSLRDRILEQYF
TGTGCCAGCAGCTCGCTCCGGGACAGGATTCTCGAGCAGTACTTC
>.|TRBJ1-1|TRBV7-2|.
CASSPARGRTEAFF
TGTGCCAGCAGCCCCGCTAGGGGCCGCACTGAAGCTTTCTTT
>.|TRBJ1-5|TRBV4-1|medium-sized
CASSQDLRVSNQPQHF
TGCGCCAGCAGCCAAGATCTTCGGGTTAGCAATCAGCCCCAGCATTTT
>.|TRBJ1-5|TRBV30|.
CAWSVLRGYNQPQHF
TGTGCCTGGAGTGTTCTCAGGGGTTATAATCAGCCCCAGCATTTT
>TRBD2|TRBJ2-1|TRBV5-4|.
CASSLAGGPRNEQFF
TGTGCCAGCAGCTTGGCGGGGGGGCCTAGAAATGAGCAGTTCTTC
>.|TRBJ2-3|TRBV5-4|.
CASSLAAGPTDTQYF
TGTGCCAGCAGCTTGGCGGCGGGGCCCACAGATACGCAGTATTTT
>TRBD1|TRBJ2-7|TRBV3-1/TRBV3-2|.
CASSQFDRGHEQYF
TGTGCCAGCAGCCAATTTGACAGGGGCCACGAGCAGTACTTC
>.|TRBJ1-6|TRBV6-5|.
CAARFIYDSPLHF
TGTGCCGCGCGGTTCATTTACGATTCACCCCTCCACTTT